The source of this TCR beta chain is a study of chemoradiotherapy in HPV16-positive cancers. Study-level information: Candidate HPV-specific T-cell clones and common TCR motifs came from functional assays in two HPV16-positive patients.

A note on this clone: Antigen: not known.

This CDR3 has 11 residues. Per germline, CDR1 DFQATT and CDR2 SNEGSKA (reference sequence). V lost 3 bases, J lost 8 bases, and 8 bases lay in between. Broader study findings: HPV-responsive T-cell expansion during chemoradiotherapy was linked to improved recurrence-free survival in HPV16-positive patients. Candidate HPV-specific clones and E7-related TCR motifs grew in tumor during treatment.

Libraries were prepared by immunoSEQ multiplex PCR; TCRdb keeps only in-frame clonotypes and omits some of them. The data show approximately 32,000 clones, with about 80% seen just once and 3% to 4.5% held by the top ten. The chain recombines TRBV20-1 with TRBJ2-1, with D unclear. The clonotype originates from a human donor with HPV-associated anogenital cancer. The sequencing used blood, collected from a patient who underwent chemoradiotherapy. For the CDR3, the DNA is TGCAGTGCTAGTGATCAACATGAGCAGTTCTTC. Its protein is CSASDQHEQFF.